What follows is one T cell receptor (beta chain) and its context. The data were taken from a study of control samples from healthy donors and cancer patients. Germline loops: CDR1 LNHDA, CDR2 SQIVND (reference sequence). V was shortened by 2 bases and J by 3 bases, with 8 bases between the two germline ends. The length of the CDR3 is 14 residues. Using immunoSEQ multiplex PCR, the repertoire was profiled, and TCRdb retains in-frame clones only, with some absent. Of a few hundred thousand clones listed, 80% to 95% are singletons. This sequence was found in a man aged 40-49 years with head and neck cancer. This chain connects TRBV19 to TRBJ1-5; D unclear. Source material: PBMCs. CDR3 amino acids: CASSIWQNNQPQHF. CDR3 DNA sequence: TGTGCCAGTAGTATATGGCAAAACAATCAGCCCCAGCATTTT.